The clone carrying this TCR beta chain was detected only a few times. Isolated RNA was reverse transcribed into cDNA used as the sequencing template. Profiled with immunoSEQ multiplex PCR; TCRdb holds only in-frame clones, not every one. Of some 120,000 clones listed, 47% were seen once; the top ten hold under 12%. This sample is part of a study of CD8+ T cells in alopecia areata. In germline, CDR1 is SGHRS, CDR2 YFSETQ. The ends lost 3 bases at V and 4 bases at J; junction bases unmatched: 4. This CDR3 comprises 14 residues. Specimen: NKG2D-low CD8+ T cells sorted from blood. The TCR comes from a human donor with alopecia areata. The chain is built from TRBV5-1 and TRBJ1-2; 9 bases fit TRBD1. CDR3 region: CASSSGQGAYGYTF. Here the CDR3 DNA reads TGCGCCAGCAGCTCGGGACAGGGTGCCTATGGCTACACCTTC.